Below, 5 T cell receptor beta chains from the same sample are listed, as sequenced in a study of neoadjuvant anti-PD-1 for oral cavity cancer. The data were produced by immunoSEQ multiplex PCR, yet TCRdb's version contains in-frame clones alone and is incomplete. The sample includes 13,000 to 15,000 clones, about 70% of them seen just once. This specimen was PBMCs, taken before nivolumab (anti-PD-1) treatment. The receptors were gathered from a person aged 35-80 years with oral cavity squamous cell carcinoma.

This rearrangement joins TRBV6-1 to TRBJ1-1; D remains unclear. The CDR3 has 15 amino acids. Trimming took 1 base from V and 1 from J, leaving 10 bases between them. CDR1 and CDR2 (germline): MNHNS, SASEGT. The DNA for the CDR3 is TGTGCCAGCAGTGAAGGAACGGCCCCGAACACTGAAGCTTTCTTT. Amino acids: CASSEGTAPNTEAFF.

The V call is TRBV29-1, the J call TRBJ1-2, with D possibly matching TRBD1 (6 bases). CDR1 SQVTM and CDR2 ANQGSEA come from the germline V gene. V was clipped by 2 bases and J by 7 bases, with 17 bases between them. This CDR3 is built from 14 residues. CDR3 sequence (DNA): TGCAGCGTTGAACCCATTGGGGGGGCGCGTGGCTACACCTTC. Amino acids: CSVEPIGGARGYTF.

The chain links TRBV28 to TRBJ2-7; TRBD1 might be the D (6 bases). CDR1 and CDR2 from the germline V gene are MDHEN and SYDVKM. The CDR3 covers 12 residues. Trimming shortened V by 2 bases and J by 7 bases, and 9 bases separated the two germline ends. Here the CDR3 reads CASSLARGEQYF. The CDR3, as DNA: TGTGCCAGCAGTTTAGCCAGGGGAGAGCAGTACTTC.

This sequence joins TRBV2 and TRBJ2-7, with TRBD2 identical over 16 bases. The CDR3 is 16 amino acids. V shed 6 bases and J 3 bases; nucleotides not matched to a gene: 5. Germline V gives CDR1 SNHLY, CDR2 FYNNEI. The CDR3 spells CASRAGLAGGHYEQYF. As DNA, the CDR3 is TGTGCCAGCAGGGCGGGACTAGCGGGAGGGCACTACGAGCAGTACTTC.

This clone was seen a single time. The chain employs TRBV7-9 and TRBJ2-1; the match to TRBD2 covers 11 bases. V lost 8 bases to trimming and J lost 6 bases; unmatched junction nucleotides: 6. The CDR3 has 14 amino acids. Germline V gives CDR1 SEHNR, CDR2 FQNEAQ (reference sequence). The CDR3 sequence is CASSNSGGANEQFF. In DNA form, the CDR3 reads TGTGCCAGCTCTAATAGCGGGGGGGCCAATGAGCAGTTCTTC.